The 14 T cell receptor beta chains listed next were all sequenced from one sample in a study of vaccination and CD4 T cells after COVID-19. The treatment is: approximately 9-day PBMC culture with coronavirus spike peptide pools or control peptides (ViraFEST assay). Gathered ahead of the COVID-19 pandemic (2011-2018) were the CD4+ T cells of the unexposed donor. Cultured CD4+ T cell DNA underwent sequencing with the Oncomine TCR Beta short-read assay. TCRdb processed the PCR reads anew with MiXCR; each CDR3 protein has one entry. This table has a few thousand distinct CDR3 sequences, around two fifths appearing once. These TCRs are of unknown antigen specificity. Sequencing used CD4+ T cells from blood, cultured in vitro. The receptors were sampled from a human donor in good health.

Concerning this clonotype: A much bigger clone sits one base away, suggesting this may be a read error. The chain uses TRBV7-3 and TRBJ1-1, with TRBD1 matching 10 bases. J gave up 5 bases and V 5 bases, and 11 bases lay outside the gene matches. This CDR3 spans 16 amino acids. Germline V lookup: CDR1 SGHTA, CDR2 FQGTGA. The CDR3 DNA follows: TGTGCCAGCAGCCCCGGGACAGGGGCCTGGCGGACTGAAGCTTTCTTT. Translation: CASSPGTGAWRTEAFF.

The genes are TRBV12-3 or TRBV12-4 and TRBJ1-2; D is uncertain. This CDR3 region has 12 residues. Trimming left V 3 bases short and J 8 bases short, with 10 bases between. The CDR3 DNA reads TGTGCCAGCAGTTTGGGTGGGGAAGGCTACACCTTC. It is translated as CASSLGGEGYTF.

This chain joins TRBV2 and TRBJ1-3, with no clear D. Trimming left V 9 bases short and J 0 bases short, with 6 bases between. The CDR3 is 12 residues long. The germline CDR1 and CDR2 sequences are SNHLY and FYNNEI. In DNA, the CDR3 is TGTGCCAGGTCAAGCTCTGGAAACACCATATATTTT. Amino acids: CARSSSGNTIYF.

V is TRBV10-2 and J is TRBJ1-1; D ambiguous. Deletions cut 10 bases from V and 1 base from J, with 13 bases between. Germline V gene sequence: CDR1 WSHSY, CDR2 SAAADI. This CDR3 region has 13 residues. DNA of the CDR3: TGCGCCACCGCAGTGGGTCGGAACACTGAAGCTTTCTTT. Amino acid sequence: CATAVGRNTEAFF.

The chain has TRBV12-3 or TRBV12-4 and TRBJ1-1, with D perhaps TRBD1 (5 bases). This CDR3 spans 14 amino acids. V was cut by 2 bases and J by 5 bases, with 12 bases left in between. The CDR3: CASSLFEGNTEAFF. CDR3 in DNA: TGTGCCAGCAGTTTATTTGAGGGGAATACTGAAGCTTTCTTT.

V usage is TRBV7-9 and J usage is TRBJ2-1, with D unresolved. This CDR3 has 14 residues. Trimming left V 3 bases short and J 6 bases short, with 12 bases between. Per germline, CDR1 SEHNR and CDR2 FQNEAQ (reference sequence). The CDR3: CASSFPPGINEQFF. CDR3 DNA: TGTGCCAGCAGCTTCCCACCCGGTATCAATGAGCAGTTCTTC.

This clonotype occurred once. The genes are TRBV12-3 or TRBV12-4 and TRBJ1-2, with a weak D call TRBD1 (6 bases). The CDR3 spans 12 residues. The germline V and J ends were trimmed by 6 bases and 1 base, with 6 bases remaining between them. The CDR3 DNA is TGTGCCAGCAGACAGGGTAACTATGGCTACACCTTC. This gives the protein CASRQGNYGYTF.

By sample share, this clonotype is medium-sized. This chain links TRBV7-2 with TRBJ2-7, with D possibly being TRBD1 (5 bases). Deletions cut 4 bases from V and 5 bases from J, with 15 bases between. This CDR3 comprises 14 residues. Looked up from germline, CDR1 is SGHTA and CDR2 is FQGNSA. The CDR3 here is CASSSFQGFDEQYF. The CDR3 nucleotides are TGTGCCAGCAGCTCTTTCCAGGGTTTCGACGAGCAGTACTTC.

The rearrangement uses TRBV6-1 and TRBJ1-5; TRBD1 matches at 7 bases. Trimming removed 1 base from V and 1 base from J; junction bases left unmatched: 10. The V gene's germline CDR1 is MNHNS and CDR2 SASEGT. The CDR3 is 18 residues long. The CDR3 DNA reads TGTGCCAGCAGTGAAGTAGCAGGGGGAAGTATGAGCAATCAGCCCCAGCATTTT. This codes for CASSEVAGGSMSNQPQHF.

As regards this clonotype: A read error is likely, as this CDR3 ends without the conserved phenylalanine or tryptophan. V and J are TRBV4-1 and TRBJ2-6, with D uncertain. There are 14 residues in the CDR3. CDR1 is MGHRA and CDR2 is YSYEKL in the germline V gene. V was shortened by 4 bases and J by 1 base, with 5 bases between the two germline ends. In nucleotides, the CDR3 is TGCGCCAGCAGCCTTGAGTCTGGGGCCAACGTCCTGACTTCC. Encoded protein: CASSLESGANVLTS.

The rearrangement uses TRBV6-1 and TRBJ2-7, with 9 bases fitting TRBD2. The V gene end was trimmed by 3 bases and the J gene end by 13 bases; junction bases not matched to a gene: 4. This CDR3 is built from 11 residues. In germline, CDR1 is MNHNS, CDR2 SASEGT. CDR3 DNA sequence: TGTGCCAGCAGTGACGGGACTAGCTTCTACTTC. Translated, it gives CASSDGTSFYF.

The V and J genes are TRBV20-1 and TRBJ1-2, with no clear D. The germline V and J ends were trimmed by 3 bases and 3 bases, with 11 bases remaining between them. This CDR3 spans 13 amino acids. Germline CDR1 and CDR2: DFQATT and SNEGSKA (reference sequence). CDR3 in amino acids: CSASPLGHYGYTF. The CDR3 DNA sequence: TGCAGTGCTAGTCCGCTAGGTCACTATGGCTACACCTTC.

CDR3 nucleotides: TGCGCCAGCTCTAGCGGGGGCCCCAATGAGCAGTTCTTC. Translated, it gives CASSSGGPNEQFF. The rearrangement links TRBV5-1 to TRBJ2-1; 10 positions agree with TRBD2. V lost 7 bases, J lost 6 bases, and 4 bases stayed unmatched. Germline V gene sequence: CDR1 SGHRS, CDR2 YFSETQ. CDR3 size: 13 residues.

In this sample, this clonotype turned up once. This chain links TRBV5-1 with TRBJ1-1; no definite D call. V was pared by 0 bases and J by 4 bases, with 7 bases between. The CDR3 consists of 13 residues. CDR1 and CDR2 (germline): SGHRS, YFSETQ. The CDR3 DNA follows: TGCGCCAGCAGCTTGGAGGTGGGCACTGAAGCTTTCTTT. This gives the protein CASSLEVGTEAFF.